A selection of T cell receptor beta chains follows, all from one sample in a study of cytomegalovirus exposure and HLA in healthy donors. TCRdb keeps only in-frame clones here, not all; method: immunoSEQ multiplex PCR. The sample carries 110,000 to 150,000 clones, more than 60% recorded once. The sequenced sample was PBMCs. The receptors shown here come from a woman aged 50 to 60 in good health and CMV-seropositive. Both conserved end residues are part of each CDR3. The D gene is left open where the match is weak. Part of the rows lack a size; the others show once, few, many or a class for expanded clones.

TRBD1 TRBJ1-1 TRBV11-2 few TGTGCCAGCAGCTTAACGGGACAGATTATGAACACTGAAGCTTTCTTT CASSLTGQIMNTEAFF
- TRBJ2-7 TRBV6-5 - TGTGCCAGCAGTCTCCGACAGCTCTACGAGCAGTACTTC CASSLRQLYEQYF
TRBD1 TRBJ1-2 TRBV7-9 - TGTGCCAGCAGCTTAGCAGTGGTTCGGGACAGGGGCCCTTATGGCTACACCTTC CASSLAVVRDRGPYGYTF
TRBD1 TRBJ1-5 TRBV19 - TGTGCCAGTAGTGGGGACAGGAATCAGCCCCAGCATTTT CASSGDRNQPQHF
- TRBJ1-3 TRBV10-3 - TGTGCCATCAGTGAGAGTACAGCCGGCACCATATATTTT CAISESTAGTIYF
- TRBJ1-4 TRBV5-1 - TGCGCCAGCAGCACCCCAGAGGAGGGGTCCAAAACTAATGAAAAACTGTTTTTT CASSTPEEGSKTNEKLFF
TRBD1 TRBJ1-1 TRBV18 once TGTGCCAGCTCACCAGGTCCGGACAGGGGTGCTGAAGCTTTCTTT CASSPGPDRGAEAFF
- TRBJ1-5 TRBV6-6 few TGTGCCAGCCAACCGCAGGGAGGGGGACAGCCCCAGCATTTT CASQPQGGGQPQHF
- TRBJ1-3 TRBV2 - TGTGCCAGCAGTGTGGAGGGTGACACCATATATTTT CASSVEGDTIYF
TRBD2 TRBJ2-1 TRBV7-6 - TGTGCCAGCAGCCTAGCGGGACAGAACAATGAGCAGTTCTTC CASSLAGQNNEQFF
- TRBJ1-4 TRBV7-6 - TGTGCCAGCAGCCAGACCCCGGGGGAAAAACTGTTTTTT CASSQTPGEKLFF
- TRBJ2-3 TRBV7-8 - TGTGCCAGCAGCTCCAAAGAAAACAGGGCCGGGGATACGCAGTATTTT CASSSKENRAGDTQYF
TRBD1 TRBJ1-1 TRBV9 - TGTGCCAGCAGCGTAGGAAGTTGGCAGGGGGCTATAAACACTGAAGCTTTCTTT CASSVGSWQGAINTEAFF
TRBD1 TRBJ2-2 TRBV5-1 - TGCGCCAGCAGTTACCCCCGGGACAGGGGCCTTGGGAGCACCGGGGAGCTGTTTTTT CASSYPRDRGLGSTGELFF
TRBD1 TRBJ1-4 TRBV5-5 - TGTGCCAGCAGCTTGAGGGGGCAGGGCCCAACTAATGAAAAACTGTTTTTT CASSLRGQGPTNEKLFF
- TRBJ2-1 TRBV9 - TGTGCCAGCAGCGTAGAGGGGGATCCCTACAATGAGCAGTTCTTC CASSVEGDPYNEQFF
- TRBJ1-3 TRBV11-2 - TGTGCCAGCAGCTTAGACCCGTCAGACACCATATATTTT CASSLDPSDTIYF
- TRBJ2-7 TRBV19 - TGTGCCAGTAGTATAGATTTAGTCTGGCGGGGAGCCTCCTACGAGCAGTACTTC CASSIDLVWRGASYEQYF
TRBD1 TRBJ1-4 TRBV7-2 - TGTGCCAGCAGCGCCCCGACAGGGGTCTTTGAAAAACTGTTTTTT CASSAPTGVFEKLFF
- TRBJ1-3 TRBV5-4 - TGTGCCAGCAGCAAAGACATATCTGGAAACACCATATATTTT CASSKDISGNTIYF
- TRBJ2-1 TRBV7-8 - TGTGCCAGCCATCCGCCCTGGGGAGGTGATTACTATGAGCAGTTCTTC CASHPPWGGDYYEQFF
- TRBJ2-5 TRBV6-5 - TGTGCCAGCAGTGAAGAGGGGGTGACCCAGTACTTC CASSEEGVTQYF
- TRBJ1-3 TRBV30 - TGTGCCTGGGAGAGGGAATCTGGAAACACCATATATTTT CAWERESGNTIYF
TRBD1 TRBJ2-3 TRBV11-3 - TGTGCCAGCAGCCTGAGGAGACAGGGGGCAAGGGATACGCAGTATTTT CASSLRRQGARDTQYF
TRBD1 TRBJ2-7 TRBV2 - TGTGCCAGCAGGGGGACAGGGGGCGGATGGGAGCAGTACTTC CASRGTGGGWEQYF
TRBD1 TRBJ1-2 TRBV19 - TGTGCCAGTAGTGGGGGACAGGGATACGGCTACACCTTC CASSGGQGYGYTF
- TRBJ1-2 TRBV5-1 - TGCGCCAGCAGCTTGGATGGCAGTTCTAACTATGGCTACACCTTC CASSLDGSSNYGYTF
- TRBJ2-3 TRBV28 - TGTGCCAGCAGTTTCACAGAAGCGGGACAAGGGGGAGATACGCAGTATTTT CASSFTEAGQGGDTQYF
TRBD2 TRBJ2-5 TRBV4-3 - TGCGCCAGCAGCCGACTACTAGCGGGCCAAGAGACCCAGTACTTC CASSRLLAGQETQYF
TRBD1 TRBJ2-1 TRBV9 - TGTGCCAGCAGCGCTACGGACAGGTACAATGAGCAGTTCTTC CASSATDRYNEQFF
TRBD1 TRBJ2-7 TRBV6-6 - TGTGCCAGCGTTAGGGGGACAGGGGAGTACGAGCAGTACTTC CASVRGTGEYEQYF
- TRBJ1-4 TRBV5-1 - TGCGCCAGCAGCTTACGGACGGAGGGGGAAAAACTGTTTTTT CASSLRTEGEKLFF
TRBD1 TRBJ1-4 TRBV30 - TGTGCCTGGAGTCCCCAGGGGGAACTAGGTGAAAAACTGTTTTTT CAWSPQGELGEKLFF
- TRBJ1-4 TRBV21-1 - TGTGCCAGCAGCAAAGGTCCAGGGGTAGGGGAAAAACTGTTTTTT CASSKGPGVGEKLFF
- TRBJ2-5 TRBV9 - TGTGCCAGCAGCGTAGATACAGGATACCAAGAGACCCAGTACTTC CASSVDTGYQETQYF
- TRBJ1-6 TRBV28 - TGTGCCAGTATCCCACCGGGAGATTCACCCCTCCACTTT CASIPPGDSPLHF
TRBD2 TRBJ2-3 TRBV4-1 - TGCGCCAGCAGCCAAGGACTAGCGGGGCCAGATACGCAGTATTTT CASSQGLAGPDTQYF
TRBD1 TRBJ1-5 TRBV6-1 - TGTGCCAGCAGTGAAAGACAGGGTGTGCCCCAGCATTTT CASSERQGVPQHF
TRBD1 TRBJ1-1 TRBV27 - TGTGCCAGCAGTTCACGGACAGGGTCAACTGAAGCTTTCTTT CASSSRTGSTEAFF
- TRBJ2-2 TRBV11-2 - TGTGCCAGCAGCTTAGATCTCAGGGGAACCGGGGAGCTGTTTTTT CASSLDLRGTGELFF
- TRBJ1-5 TRBV28 - TGTGCCAGCTCGACGGCTACTCCGGGACAGCCCCAGCATTTT CASSTATPGQPQHF
- TRBJ1-4 TRBV28 - TGTGCCAGCAATATGGGGGGAGGCCCCAATGAAAAACTGTTTTTT CASNMGGGPNEKLFF
- TRBJ1-2 TRBV2 - TGTGCCAGCACTATTCTCACGCGCGAAATAGGCTACACCTTC CASTILTREIGYTF
TRBD2 TRBJ2-3 TRBV6-6 - TGTGCCAGCAGTCAAGCGGGGGGGTGGGATACGCAGTATTTT CASSQAGGWDTQYF
- TRBJ1-1 TRBV5-1 - TGCGCCAGCAGCTCGGGCCCGGGAGGTGAAGCTTTCTTT CASSSGPGGEAFF
- TRBJ1-1 TRBV7-9 - TGTGCCAGCAGCTTAGAGCCCGGGGGCACTGAAGCTTTCTTT CASSLEPGGTEAFF
- TRBJ1-1 TRBV19 - TGTGCCAGTAGCATGAGAAAAAACACTGAAGCTTTCTTT CASSMRKNTEAFF
TRBD1 TRBJ1-1 TRBV19 - TGTGCCAGTAGTAAGGACAGGGGAAACACTGAAGCTTTCTTT CASSKDRGNTEAFF